The rows below give T cell receptor beta chains drawn from one sample of a study of regulatory T cells in long-lasting Graves disease. Via MiXCR, TCRdb re-called the multiplex PCR reads, giving one row per CDR3 protein. Of about 530,000 distinct CDR3 sequences listed, 16% are singletons. In addition, the sample was reused for a study of T cells in Graves' hyperthyroidism and ophthalmopathy.

The source was peripheral blood mononuclear cells (PBMCs), collected at new diagnosis, from a patient treated with antithyroid drugs. The receptors stem from a woman aged 35 to 59 with Graves disease. CDR3s include the opening cysteine and the closing phenylalanine or tryptophan. A D gene is named only where the DNA matches it firmly. Some rows have no size entry. The others give once, few or many, or a class for an expanded clone.

V	J	length	D	size	DNA	CDR3
TRBV11-3	TRBJ2-3	12	-	many	TGTGCCAGCAGCTCACTCAAGGATACGCAGTATTTT	CASSSLKDTQYF
TRBV7-2	TRBJ1-6	14	TRBD1	few	TGTGCCAGCAGGTCGGGACAGTTTAATTCACCCCTCCACTTT	CASRSGQFNSPLHF
TRBV7-9	TRBJ2-7	15	TRBD1	few	TGTGCCAGCAGCTTCCCGGGACAGGGGGCGGGGGAGCAGTACTTC	CASSFPGQGAGEQYF
TRBV3-1	TRBJ1-2	16	-	many	TGTGCCAGCAGCCAAGAGGCAGCCAAGGCATCTAGTGGCTACACCTTC	CASSQEAAKASSGYTF
TRBV12-5	TRBJ2-3	13	-	-	TGTGCTAGTGGTCCTGAAGTAGGAGATACGCAGTATTTT	CASGPEVGDTQYF
TRBV3-1	TRBJ1-2	13	-	-	TGTGCCAGCAGCCCCTTCTTTGGGGGCGGCTACACCTTC	CASSPFFGGGYTF
TRBV2	TRBJ2-7	20	TRBD1	-	TGTGCCAGCTCACCCCCCCTAGAGCCCCTCCCGGGACAGGATTTTTACGAGCAGTACTTC	CASSPPLEPLPGQDFYEQYF
TRBV5-1	TRBJ2-1	14	TRBD2	many	TGCGCCAGCAGCTTGACTAGCGGGGGGACTGAGCAGTTCTTC	CASSLTSGGTEQFF
TRBV28	TRBJ2-7	14	-	many	TGTGCCAGCCCGACCCCGGTCCGGGACCACGAGCAGTACTTC	CASPTPVRDHEQYF
TRBV29-1	TRBJ1-1	12	TRBD1	many	TGCAGCGTTGAAACAGGGGGCACTGAAGCTTTCTTT	CSVETGGTEAFF
TRBV7-6	TRBJ1-2	19	TRBD1	few	TGTGCCAGCAGCTTAAAAGCAACTCCTCGATTGACAGGGAGGCATGGCTACACCTTC	CASSLKATPRLTGRHGYTF
TRBV3-1	TRBJ1-3	14	-	many	TGTGCCAGCAGCCAAGGTTCCAGAAGAAACACCATATATTTT	CASSQGSRRNTIYF
TRBV9	TRBJ2-7	13	-	few	TGTGCCAGCAGCGCTCCGGACAGCTACGAGCAGTACTTC	CASSAPDSYEQYF
TRBV20-1	TRBJ1-3	13	-	-	TGCAGTGCTAGAGTACTGATAGGAAACACCATATATTTT	CSARVLIGNTIYF
TRBV3-1	TRBJ1-5	13	-	many	TGTGCCAGCAGCCAGAAAGTGGGCCAGCCCCAGCATTTT	CASSQKVGQPQHF
TRBV29-1	TRBJ2-7	13	TRBD1	-	TGCAGCGTTGAAAGGCGGACAGGGGGCGAGCAGTACTTC	CSVERRTGGEQYF
TRBV5-1	TRBJ1-2	15	-	many	TGCGCCAGCAGCTTGGAACGGGGGCCTAACTATGGCTACACCTTC	CASSLERGPNYGYTF
TRBV6-1	TRBJ1-5	14	-	-	TGTGCCAGCAGACCACGGGCAAGCTATCAGCCCCAGCATTTT	CASRPRASYQPQHF
TRBV29-1	TRBJ2-3	15	TRBD2	-	TGCAGCGTTGTTGGGAGGGGCTCAAGCACAGATACGCAGTATTTT	CSVVGRGSSTDTQYF
TRBV7-8	TRBJ1-5	17	-	many	TGTGCCAGCAGCTTAATCGGGGGAGGATATAGCAATCAGCCCCAGCATTTT	CASSLIGGGYSNQPQHF
TRBV6-1	TRBJ1-1	13	-	-	TGTGCCAGCAGGTGGCGGGGGGGCACTGAAGCTTTCTTT	CASRWRGGTEAFF
TRBV20-1	TRBJ2-1	12	-	many	TGCAGTGCCGGTAGGACAGAGAATGAGCAGTTCTTC	CSAGRTENEQFF
TRBV6-5	TRBJ2-7	17	TRBD2	many	TGTGCCAGCAGTTACTCCCCTAGCGGGACTAGCTCCTACGAGCAGTACTTC	CASSYSPSGTSSYEQYF
TRBV29-1	TRBJ2-5	11	TRBD2	-	TGCAGCGTCGGACTAGGGGAGACCCAGTACTTC	CSVGLGETQYF
TRBV2	TRBJ2-1	16	TRBD1	-	TGTGCCAGCAGCCTGGACAGGGGGGCGACCTACAATGAGCAGTTCTTC	CASSLDRGATYNEQFF
TRBV5-5	TRBJ2-3	16	TRBD2	-	TGTGCCAGCAGCTTGGTAGCGGGGGCCCCACTGGATACGCAGTATTTT	CASSLVAGAPLDTQYF
TRBV6-1	TRBJ2-7	12	-	few	TGTGCCAGCAGTACCGATTTTGCCGAGCAGTACTTC	CASSTDFAEQYF
TRBV10-3	TRBJ2-5	13	-	-	TGTGCCATCAAATCGGACAGAGAAGAGACCCAGTACTTC	CAIKSDREETQYF
TRBV7-9	TRBJ2-7	15	TRBD1	few	TGTGCCAGCACCAAAGCTACAGGGGGACCCTACGAGCAGTACTTC	CASTKATGGPYEQYF
TRBV9	TRBJ2-7	14	TRBD1	many	TGTGCCAGCAGCGAACAGGGGGGATCCTACGAGCAGTACTTC	CASSEQGGSYEQYF
TRBV12-3/TRBV12-4	TRBJ2-3	15	TRBD1	-	TGTGCCAGCAGTCGGGGGACAGGAAACACAGATACGCAGTATTTT	CASSRGTGNTDTQYF
TRBV2	TRBJ1-5	14	-	many	TGTGCCAGCAGTGACAAATATAGCAATCAGCCCCAGCATTTT	CASSDKYSNQPQHF
TRBV19	TRBJ2-7	13	-	-	TGTGCCAGTAGTATACAGGGAAAGTACGAGCAGTACTTC	CASSIQGKYEQYF
TRBV7-9	TRBJ2-2	13	-	-	TGTGCCAGCAGCTTAGTTTGGGCCGGGGAGCTGTTTTTT	CASSLVWAGELFF
TRBV20-1	TRBJ2-7	13	TRBD1	few	TGCAGTGCGGTGGGACAGTCCCTCTACGAGCAGTACTTC	CSAVGQSLYEQYF
TRBV6-1	TRBJ2-7	15	-	-	TGTGCCAGCAGGCTCGGGACTGGAAGCTCCTACGAGCAGTACTTC	CASRLGTGSSYEQYF
TRBV14	TRBJ2-2	14	-	many	TGTGCCAGCAACCGACAGGCAAACACCGGGGAGCTGTTTTTT	CASNRQANTGELFF
TRBV3-1	TRBJ1-1	13	-	many	TGTGCCAGCAGCCGGGCACGATCAGGGGAAGCTTTCTTT	CASSRARSGEAFF
TRBV11-2	TRBJ1-2	14	-	many	TGTGCCAGCAGCTTAATATCGGGGGACTATGGCTACACCTTC	CASSLISGDYGYTF
TRBV28	TRBJ1-2	12	TRBD1	many	TGTGCCAGCAGGACAGGGTTCGGTGGCTACACCTTC	CASRTGFGGYTF
TRBV11-2	TRBJ1-6	15	-	few	TGCGCCAGCAGCTTGACGGATCCGGGGAATTCACCCCTCCACTTT	CASSLTDPGNSPLHF
TRBV4-1	TRBJ1-3	16	TRBD1	-	TGCGCCAGCAGCGCCGGACAGGTTGAAGTTGGAAACACCATATATTTT	CASSAGQVEVGNTIYF
TRBV18	TRBJ1-3	16	-	few	TGTGCCAGCTCCCCCATCGACAGAGGTGGTGGAAACACCATATATTTT	CASSPIDRGGGNTIYF
TRBV20-1	TRBJ1-1	13	-	-	TGCAGTGCTAGAGAATCAGGATTCGAAGTAGCTTTCTTT	CSARESGFEVAFF
TRBV27	TRBJ1-5	15	TRBD1	few	TGTGCCAGCAGGGACAGGTTATATAGCAATCAGCCCCAGCATTTT	CASRDRLYSNQPQHF